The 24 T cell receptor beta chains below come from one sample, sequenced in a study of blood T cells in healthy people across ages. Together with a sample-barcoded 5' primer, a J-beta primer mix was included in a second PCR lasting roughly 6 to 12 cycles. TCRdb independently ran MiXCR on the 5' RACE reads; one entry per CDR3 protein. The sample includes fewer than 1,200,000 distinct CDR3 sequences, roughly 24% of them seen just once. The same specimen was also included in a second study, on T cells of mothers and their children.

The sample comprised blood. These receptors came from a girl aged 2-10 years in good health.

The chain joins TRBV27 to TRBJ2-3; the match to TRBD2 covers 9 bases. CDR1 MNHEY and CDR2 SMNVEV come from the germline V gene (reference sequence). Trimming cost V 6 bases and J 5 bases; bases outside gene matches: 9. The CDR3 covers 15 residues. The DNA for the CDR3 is TGTGCCAGCAGGTCCCTAGCGGGATATCTAGATACGCAGTATTTT. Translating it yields CASRSLAGYLDTQYF.

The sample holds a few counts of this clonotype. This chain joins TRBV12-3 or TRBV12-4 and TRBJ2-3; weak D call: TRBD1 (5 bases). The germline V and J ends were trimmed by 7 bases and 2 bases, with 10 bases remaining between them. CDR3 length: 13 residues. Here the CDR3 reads CASNQGYTDTQYF. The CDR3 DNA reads TGTGCCAGCAACCAGGGCTACACAGATACGCAGTATTTT.

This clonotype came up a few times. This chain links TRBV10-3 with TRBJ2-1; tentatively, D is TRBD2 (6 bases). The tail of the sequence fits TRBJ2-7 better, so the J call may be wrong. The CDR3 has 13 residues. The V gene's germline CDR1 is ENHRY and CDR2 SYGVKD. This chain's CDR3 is CAILRGGSDEQYF. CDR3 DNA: TGTGCCATCTTGAGAGGAGGGTCGGACGAGCAGTACTTC.

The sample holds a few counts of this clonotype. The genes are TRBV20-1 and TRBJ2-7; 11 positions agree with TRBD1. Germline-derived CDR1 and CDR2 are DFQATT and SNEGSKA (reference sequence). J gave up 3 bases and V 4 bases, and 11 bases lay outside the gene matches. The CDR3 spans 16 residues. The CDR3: CSATNRDRGNIYEQYF. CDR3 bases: TGCAGTGCTACTAACAGGGACAGGGGGAATATCTACGAGCAGTACTTC.

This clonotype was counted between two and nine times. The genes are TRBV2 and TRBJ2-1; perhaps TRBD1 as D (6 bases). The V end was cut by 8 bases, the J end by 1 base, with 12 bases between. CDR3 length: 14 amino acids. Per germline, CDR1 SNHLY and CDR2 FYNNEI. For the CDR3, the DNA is TGTGCCAGCCGTGGACAGCTGTCCTACAATGAGCAGTTCTTC. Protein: CASRGQLSYNEQFF.

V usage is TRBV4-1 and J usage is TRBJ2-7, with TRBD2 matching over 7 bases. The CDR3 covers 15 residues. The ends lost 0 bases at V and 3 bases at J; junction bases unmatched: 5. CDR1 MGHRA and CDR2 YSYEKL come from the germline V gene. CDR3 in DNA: TGCGCCAGCAGCCAAGAGGTTACTAGCGTCTACGAGCAGTACTTC. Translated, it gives CASSQEVTSVYEQYF.

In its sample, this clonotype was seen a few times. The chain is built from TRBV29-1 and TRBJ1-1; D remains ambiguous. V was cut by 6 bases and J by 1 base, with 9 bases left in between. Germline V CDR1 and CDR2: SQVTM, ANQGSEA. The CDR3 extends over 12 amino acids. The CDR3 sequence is CSVLSGNTEAFF. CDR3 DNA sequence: TGCAGCGTGTTGAGCGGGAACACTGAAGCTTTCTTT.

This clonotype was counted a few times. The CDR3 reads CASSQARGGADTQYF. DNA for the CDR3: TGCGCCAGCAGCCAAGCGCGGGGTGGCGCAGATACGCAGTATTTT. This chain uses TRBV4-3 with TRBJ2-3; possible D gene TRBD2, 6 bases. The V end lost 1 base, the J end lost 4 bases, and 12 bases lay between the germline ends. Germline CDR1 and CDR2: LGHNA and YSLEER. The CDR3 length is 15 residues.

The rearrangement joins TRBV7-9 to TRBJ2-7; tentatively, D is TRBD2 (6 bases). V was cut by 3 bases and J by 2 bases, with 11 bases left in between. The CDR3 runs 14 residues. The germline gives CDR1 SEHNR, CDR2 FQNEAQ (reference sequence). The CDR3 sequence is CASSFTPGAYEQYF. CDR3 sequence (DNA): TGTGCCAGCAGCTTTACACCGGGGGCCTACGAGCAGTACTTC.

CDR3 bases: TGCAGCGTTATCGGACAGGGCTCCCCGGCAGATACGCAGTATTTT. This gives the protein CSVIGQGSPADTQYF. The chain uses TRBV29-1 and TRBJ2-3, with TRBD1 identical over 8 bases. V lost 5 bases to trimming and J lost 4 bases; unmatched junction nucleotides: 11. Germline loops: CDR1 SQVTM, CDR2 ANQGSEA. CDR3 length: 15 residues.

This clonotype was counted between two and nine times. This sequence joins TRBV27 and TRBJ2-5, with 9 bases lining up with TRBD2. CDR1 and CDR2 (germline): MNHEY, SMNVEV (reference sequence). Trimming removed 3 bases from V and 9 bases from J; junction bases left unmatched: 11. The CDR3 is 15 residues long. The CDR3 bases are TGTGCCAGCAGTTTCGGGGGACCGGCGGGAGGGGCCCAGTACTTC. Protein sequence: CASSFGGPAGGAQYF.

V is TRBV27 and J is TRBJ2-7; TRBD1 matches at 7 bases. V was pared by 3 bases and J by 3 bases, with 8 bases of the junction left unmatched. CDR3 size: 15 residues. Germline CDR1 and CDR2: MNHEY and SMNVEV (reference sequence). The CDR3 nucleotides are TGTGCCAGCAGTTTGCTCCCGGGACAGAACTACGAGCAGTACTTC. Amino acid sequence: CASSLLPGQNYEQYF.

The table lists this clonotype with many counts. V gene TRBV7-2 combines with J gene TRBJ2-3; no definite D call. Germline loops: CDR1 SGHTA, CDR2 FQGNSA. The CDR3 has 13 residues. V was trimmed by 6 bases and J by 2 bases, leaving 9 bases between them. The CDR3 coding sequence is TGTGCCAGCAGTTTGGTCGTCACAGATACGCAGTATTTT. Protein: CASSLVVTDTQYF.

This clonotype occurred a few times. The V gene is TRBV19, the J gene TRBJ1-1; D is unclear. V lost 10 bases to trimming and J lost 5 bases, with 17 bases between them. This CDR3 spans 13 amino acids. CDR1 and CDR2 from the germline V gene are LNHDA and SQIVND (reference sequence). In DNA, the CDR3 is TGTGCCACAAAGGAAATACGAGATACTGAAGCTTTCTTT. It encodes CATKEIRDTEAFF.

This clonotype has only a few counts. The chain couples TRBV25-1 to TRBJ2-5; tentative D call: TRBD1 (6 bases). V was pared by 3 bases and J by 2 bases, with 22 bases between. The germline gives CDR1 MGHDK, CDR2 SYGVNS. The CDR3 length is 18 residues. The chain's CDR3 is CASSDLDDSGEEQETQYF. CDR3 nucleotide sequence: TGTGCCAGCAGTGACCTAGACGATTCAGGGGAAGAGCAAGAGACCCAGTACTTC.

The CDR3: CASSLGQRFSYEQYF. In DNA, the CDR3 is TGCGCCAGCAGCTTGGGGCAGCGGTTCTCCTACGAGCAGTACTTC. V usage is TRBV5-1 and J usage is TRBJ2-7; tentative D call: TRBD2 (5 bases). Per the germline V gene, CDR1 is SGHRS and CDR2 is YFSETQ. The CDR3 has 15 amino acids. V was shortened by 0 bases and J by 0 bases, with 10 bases between the two germline ends.

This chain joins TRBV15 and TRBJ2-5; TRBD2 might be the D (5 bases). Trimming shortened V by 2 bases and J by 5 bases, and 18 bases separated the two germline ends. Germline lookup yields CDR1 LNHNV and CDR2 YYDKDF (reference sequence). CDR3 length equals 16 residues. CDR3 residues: CATSRTSLGTGETQYF. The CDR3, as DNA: TGTGCCACCAGCAGAACGAGTCTAGGAACGGGGGAGACCCAGTACTTC.

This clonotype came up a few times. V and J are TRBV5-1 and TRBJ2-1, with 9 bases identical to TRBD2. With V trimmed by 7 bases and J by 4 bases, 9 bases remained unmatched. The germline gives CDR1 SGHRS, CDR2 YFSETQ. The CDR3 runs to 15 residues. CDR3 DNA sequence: TGCGCCAGCCACCAAGGAGCGGGGGGTTACAATGAGCAGTTCTTC. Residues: CASHQGAGGYNEQFF. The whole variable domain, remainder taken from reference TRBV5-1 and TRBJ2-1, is KAGVTQTPRYLIKTRGQQVTLSCSPISGHRSVSWYQQTPGQGLQFLFEYFSETQRNKGNFPGRFSGRQFSNSRSEMNVSTLELGDSALYLCASHQGAGGYNEQFFGPGTRLTVL.

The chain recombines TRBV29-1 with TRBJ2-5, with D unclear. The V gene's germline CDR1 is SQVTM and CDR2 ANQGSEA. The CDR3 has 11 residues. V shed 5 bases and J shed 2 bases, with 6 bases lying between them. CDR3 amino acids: CSVLEQETQYF. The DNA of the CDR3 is TGCAGCGTTCTCGAGCAAGAGACCCAGTACTTC.

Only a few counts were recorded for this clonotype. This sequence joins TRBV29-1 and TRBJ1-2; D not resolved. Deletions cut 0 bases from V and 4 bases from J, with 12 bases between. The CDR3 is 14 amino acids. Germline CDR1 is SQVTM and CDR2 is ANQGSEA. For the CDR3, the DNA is TGCAGCGTTGAAGACCCTGATAGAGGCTATGGCTACACCTTC. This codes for CSVEDPDRGYGYTF.

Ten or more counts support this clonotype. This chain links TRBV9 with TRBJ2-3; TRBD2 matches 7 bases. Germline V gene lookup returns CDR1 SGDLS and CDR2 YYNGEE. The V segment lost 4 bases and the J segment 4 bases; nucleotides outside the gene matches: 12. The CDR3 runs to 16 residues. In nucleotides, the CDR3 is TGTGCCAGCAGCCACAGCGGCGGGAGTGGGTCAGATACGCAGTATTTT. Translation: CASSHSGGSGSDTQYF.

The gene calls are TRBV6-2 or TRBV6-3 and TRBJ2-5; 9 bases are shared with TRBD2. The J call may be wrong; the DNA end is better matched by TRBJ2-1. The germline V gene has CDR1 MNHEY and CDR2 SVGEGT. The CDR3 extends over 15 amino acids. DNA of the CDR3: TGTGCCAGCTCCGACCCGGGACTAGCAGTCTATGAGCAGTTCTTC. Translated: CASSDPGLAVYEQFF.

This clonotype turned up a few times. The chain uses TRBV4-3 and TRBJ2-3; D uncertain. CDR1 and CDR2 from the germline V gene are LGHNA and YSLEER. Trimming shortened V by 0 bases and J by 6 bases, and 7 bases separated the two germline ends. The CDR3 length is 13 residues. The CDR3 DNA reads TGCGCCAGCAGCCAAGAGCAAGGTGATACGCAGTATTTT. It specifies CASSQEQGDTQYF.

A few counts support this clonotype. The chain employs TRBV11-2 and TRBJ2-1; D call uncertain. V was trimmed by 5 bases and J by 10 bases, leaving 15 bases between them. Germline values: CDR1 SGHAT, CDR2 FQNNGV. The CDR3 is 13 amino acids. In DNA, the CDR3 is TGTGCCAGCAGCCCCTGGGGATTGCGAGAGCAGTTCTTC. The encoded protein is CASSPWGLREQFF.